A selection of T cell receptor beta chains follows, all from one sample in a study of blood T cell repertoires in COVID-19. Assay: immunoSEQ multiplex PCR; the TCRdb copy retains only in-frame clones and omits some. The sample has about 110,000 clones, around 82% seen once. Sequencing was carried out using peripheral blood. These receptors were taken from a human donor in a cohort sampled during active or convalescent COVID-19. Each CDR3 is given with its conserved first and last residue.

CASSFSALYEQYF	TRBV27
CASSSQRGQGYGGELFF	TRBV5-1
CASSYSPRGLYEQYF	TRBV6-5
CASSLDRVGTQYF	TRBV5-8
CASSPPRITGFGTEAFF	TRBV18
CASRGAGYNSPLHF	TRBV28
CASSARRGASYEQYF	TRBV19
CASSISRGSTDTQYF	TRBV19
CASTIKPGQGSNEQFF	TRBV19
CASSQGGLAEGKNIQYF	TRBV14
CAISETRTGGRIRAYEQYF	TRBV10-3
CASSTGFYGYTF	TRBV12-3/TRBV12-4
CASSQVRVSYEQYF	TRBV4-2
CASSSTGTGTYEQYF	TRBV18
CASSSGQRSSYNSPLHF	TRBV9
CASSHQTGRLGEKLFF	TRBV3-1/TRBV3-2
CASSISEYSNQPQHF	TRBV19
CASSEWAGGSTDTQYF	TRBV25-1
CASSQDKSSGSQETQYF	TRBV4-1
CASSLGPGYTF	TRBV5-8
CASSWYSNQPQHF	TRBV28
CASSLYGTANTGELFF	TRBV5-4
CASSLVRQGRYEQYF	TRBV11-2
CASSPGTSGLYEQYF	TRBV5-6
CASSSTSQRMGNEQFF	TRBV7-3